The TCR beta chain described here comes from a study of CD8 T cells in ankylosing spondylitis. This clonotype came up once. What it binds is not known. CDR1 is LNHDA, CDR2 SQIVND, per germline (reference sequence). V was shortened by 3 bases and J by 0 bases, with 11 bases between the two germline ends. CDR3 length equals 15 residues. Study-wide points: A TCR beta motif made of fewer than ten highly homologous variants seemed typical of ankylosing spondylitis blood. Disease-associated clonotypes exhibited CD8+ identity and were relatively infrequent in peripheral blood.

TCRdb re-derived calls from the 5' RACE reads in MiXCR, one entry per CDR3 protein. The data hold approximately 400,000 distinct CDR3 sequences, with approximately 17% observed a single time. The sequencing input was blood, either unsorted or a sorted T cell fraction (not recorded which). The chain uses TRBV19 and TRBJ1-1; D gene unclear. This sequence originates from a male donor with ankylosing spondylitis. DNA for the CDR3: TGTGCCAGTAGTATTGGAGCGCTTATGAACACTGAAGCTTTCTTT. Residues: CASSIGALMNTEAFF.